Listed here are 24 T cell receptor beta chains from one sample, sequenced in a study of CD4 T cells in relation to SARS-CoV-2 and coronaviruses. CD4+ T cells from unexposed donors were obtained before the COVID-19 pandemic (2011-2018). Isolation of CD4+ T cells took place after less than twelve days in culture. Produced via immunoSEQ multiplex PCR; TCRdb's table is partial and in-frame only. Here the sample spans under 30,000 clones, nearly 80% being singletons. The antigens for these receptors are not known. Sequenced material: CD4+ T cells from PBMCs, cultured in vitro. The receptors come from a human donor in good health.

The table lists this clone with a count of one. This chain links TRBV6-5 with TRBJ2-7; 7 nucleotides align to TRBD1. Trimming removed 10 bases from V and 5 bases from J; junction bases left unmatched: 14. The CDR3 length is 14 residues. The germline gives CDR1 MNHEY, CDR2 SVGAGI. CDR3: CATARGGAFHEQYF. The CDR3 coding sequence is TGTGCCACCGCGAGAGGGGGCGCATTCCACGAGCAGTACTTC.

The chain is built from TRBV4-1 and TRBJ2-4, with D possibly TRBD1 on 6 matching bases. Per germline, CDR1 MGHRA and CDR2 YSYEKL. The CDR3 extends over 15 amino acids. V was clipped by 0 bases and J by 7 bases, with 13 bases between them. CDR3 DNA: TGCGCCAGCAGCCAAGAACAGGGTCAGTGGAACATTCAGTACTTC. It codes for CASSQEQGQWNIQYF.

The rearrangement joins TRBV5-1 to TRBJ2-1, with TRBD1 matching 8 bases. CDR3 length: 16 amino acids. Germline assignment: CDR1 SGHRS and CDR2 YFSETQ. V was clipped by 1 base and J by 4 bases; unmatched bases: 7. The CDR3 region is CASSLTGTGVYNEQFF. Here the CDR3 DNA reads TGCGCCAGCAGCTTGACCGGGACAGGAGTGTACAATGAGCAGTTCTTC.

The chain employs TRBV11-2 and TRBJ2-7, with D hard to call. The CDR3 has 15 residues. V lost 3 bases to trimming and J lost 2 bases, with 14 bases between them. Germline V gives CDR1 SGHAT, CDR2 FQNNGV. CDR3 DNA sequence: TGTGCCAGCAGCTTCCGCGGACCAGCACCCTACGAGCAGTACTTC. Its protein product is CASSFRGPAPYEQYF.

The chain links TRBV5-1 to TRBJ2-2, with 9 bases identical to TRBD1. CDR1 is SGHRS and CDR2 is YFSETQ in the germline V gene. With 4 bases clipped from V and 7 bases from J, the junction kept 8 bases outside the gene matches. The CDR3 contains 15 residues. DNA of the CDR3: TGCGCCAGCAGCCCGGACAGGGGACAGCTCGGGGAGCTGTTTTTT. Its translation is CASSPDRGQLGELFF.

Here the CDR3 DNA reads TGTGCCAGCTGCCGGGACAGGGGGTCTCCTAATTCACCCCTCCACTTT. Amino acid sequence: CASCRDRGSPNSPLHF. The V call is TRBV2, the J call TRBJ1-6, with 11 bases fitting TRBD1. The V gene's germline CDR1 is SNHLY and CDR2 FYNNEI. The CDR3 is made up of 16 amino acids. V was pared by 8 bases and J by 6 bases, with 9 bases of the junction left unmatched.

This clone turned up a few times. The chain links TRBV9 to TRBJ2-6; perhaps TRBD2 as D (5 bases). The CDR3 is 16 amino acids. Germline V gene sequence: CDR1 SGDLS, CDR2 YYNGEE. Trimming cost V 0 bases and J 9 bases, with 16 bases left between them. DNA for the CDR3: TGTGCCAGCAGCGTAGCTCCGGGAAGGATGGACAACGTCCTGACTTTC. It yields the protein CASSVAPGRMDNVLTF.

This clone has only a few counts. One end of the junction does not line up with germline, which may come from a read error. V is TRBV7-6 and J is TRBJ2-3; 7 bases are shared with TRBD2. This CDR3 is 9 amino acids long. Germline V lookup: CDR1 SGHVS, CDR2 FNYEAQ. The CDR3, as DNA: TGTGCCAGCAGCTTAGGGGGGGGTTTT. Residues: CASSLGGGF.

The chain employs TRBV9 and TRBJ2-3, with 14 bases lining up with TRBD2. Trimming removed 0 bases from V and 4 bases from J; junction bases left unmatched: 4. The CDR3 contains 17 residues. Germline loops: CDR1 SGDLS, CDR2 YYNGEE. CDR3 sequence: CASSVAGLAGGADTQYF. DNA of the CDR3: TGTGCCAGCAGCGTAGCCGGACTAGCGGGGGGAGCAGATACGCAGTATTTT.

This rearrangement joins TRBV29-1 to TRBJ2-3, with TRBD2 identical over 9 bases. The CDR3 spans 15 residues. With V trimmed by 3 bases and J by 5 bases, 9 bases remained unmatched. The V gene's germline CDR1 is SQVTM and CDR2 ANQGSEA. CDR3 sequence: CSVDISGSRLDTQYF. The CDR3 bases are TGCAGCGTTGATATTAGCGGGAGTCGGCTAGATACGCAGTATTTT.

This clone was seen a single time. This rearrangement joins TRBV20-1 to TRBJ2-7, with no clear D. CDR3 length equals 11 residues. The germline CDR1 and CDR2 sequences are DFQATT and SNEGSKA (reference sequence). V was clipped by 3 bases and J by 4 bases, with 7 bases between them. The CDR3 region has the DNA TGCAGTGCTAGGGGATCTTACGAGCAGTACTTC. Encoded protein: CSARGSYEQYF.

The chain joins TRBV4-3 to TRBJ2-1, with D hard to call. Germline assignment: CDR1 LGHNA and CDR2 YSLEER. V dropped 2 bases and J dropped 3 bases, with 11 bases sitting between them. This CDR3 is 15 amino acids long. The chain's CDR3 is CASSQITRFYNEQFF. The CDR3 DNA is TGCGCCAGCAGCCAAATAACTCGTTTCTACAATGAGCAGTTCTTC.

J is TRBJ1-1 and V is TRBV5-4; the D is unclear. Trimming pared 4 bases from V and 10 bases from J, leaving 17 bases between. The CDR3 has 13 residues. Germline V gives CDR1 SGHNT, CDR2 YYREEE (reference sequence). CDR3 loop: CASSPLPRDPAFF. The DNA of the CDR3 is TGTGCCAGCAGCCCACTCCCGCGGGATCCAGCTTTCTTT.

The chain combines TRBV11-3 with TRBJ1-1; unclear D gene. Germline values: CDR1 SGHNT, CDR2 YENEEA. This CDR3 comprises 12 residues. V lost 3 bases and J lost 5, with 7 bases in between. CDR3 sequence (DNA): TGTGCCAGCAGCTTGTCGGGAACTGAAGCTTTCTTT. Protein product: CASSLSGTEAFF.

This chain connects TRBV27 to TRBJ1-2; 11 positions match TRBD1. The germline CDR1 and CDR2 sequences are MNHEY and SMNVEV (reference sequence). This CDR3 is 16 amino acids long. V shed 2 bases, J shed 5 bases, and the junction held 7 bases outside the gene matches. The CDR3 loop reads CASSLIGQGAGYGYTF. The CDR3 coding sequence is TGTGCCAGCAGTTTAATAGGACAGGGGGCAGGGTATGGCTACACCTTC.

The J gene is TRBJ1-5, the V gene TRBV5-1; D call uncertain. The CDR3 has 14 residues. Trimming took off 0 bases at V and 7 bases at J, with 11 bases between the two ends. CDR1 SGHRS and CDR2 YFSETQ come from the germline V gene. In DNA, the CDR3 is TGCGCCAGCAGCTTGGCCATTGGGGAGCAGCCCCAGCATTTT. Translating it yields CASSLAIGEQPQHF. The variable domain in full, completed from reference TRBV5-1 and TRBJ1-5, reads KAGVTQTPRYLIKTRGQQVTLSCSPISGHRSVSWYQQTPGQGLQFLFEYFSETQRNKGNFPGRFSGRQFSNSRSEMNVSTLELGDSALYLCASSLAIGEQPQHFGDGTRLSIL.

This chain connects TRBV19 to TRBJ1-5; possible D gene TRBD1, 5 bases. The CDR3 sequence is 14 residues long. Germline CDR1 is LNHDA and CDR2 is SQIVND (reference sequence). Trimming removed 6 bases from V and 5 bases from J, with 14 bases in between. CDR3 loop: CASRELGEHQPQHF. The CDR3 nucleotides are TGTGCCAGTAGAGAACTGGGGGAACATCAGCCCCAGCATTTT.

The chain recombines TRBV10-2 with TRBJ2-7; 8 bases align to TRBD1. Trimming cost V 4 bases and J 0 bases; bases outside gene matches: 5. CDR3 length: 15 amino acids. The germline gives CDR1 WSHSY, CDR2 SAAADI. The CDR3 sequence is CASSADRVNSYEQYF. CDR3 coding DNA: TGCGCCAGCAGTGCGGACAGGGTAAACTCCTACGAGCAGTACTTC.

The chain combines TRBV5-4 with TRBJ2-3, with 12 bases fitting TRBD2. From germline, CDR1 is SGHNT and CDR2 YYREEE (reference sequence). The CDR3 runs 17 residues. Trimming at V came to 4 bases and at J to 1 base, leaving 7 bases not matched to a gene. The chain's CDR3 is CASSPLAGGRGTDTQYF. CDR3 sequence (DNA): TGTGCCAGCAGCCCCCTAGCGGGGGGGCGAGGCACAGATACGCAGTATTTT.

The rearrangement joins TRBV4-1 to TRBJ2-5; no reliable D call. Trimming removed 2 bases from V and 2 bases from J, with 9 bases in between. CDR3 length equals 14 residues. Germline CDR1 and CDR2: MGHRA and YSYEKL. CDR3 sequence: CASSQPDLQETQYF. The CDR3 region has the DNA TGCGCCAGCAGCCAACCGGACCTTCAAGAGACCCAGTACTTC.

The chain combines TRBV10-3 with TRBJ2-3; TRBD2 is a possible D gene (7 bases). The CDR3 consists of 16 residues. V lost 6 bases to trimming and J lost 2 bases, with 18 bases between them. From germline, CDR1 is ENHRY and CDR2 SYGVKD. The DNA for the CDR3 is TGTGCCATCAGCAAGGGAGGGGGTTTTAACACAGATACGCAGTATTTT. This translates into CAISKGGGFNTDTQYF.

This rearrangement joins TRBV27 to TRBJ2-1, with D hard to call. The CDR3 contains 14 residues. Trimming pared 6 bases from V and 6 bases from J, leaving 15 bases between. Germline CDR1 and CDR2: MNHEY and SMNVEV (reference sequence). DNA for the CDR3: TGTGCCAGCAGAAGGGCGGCCCGGGTCAATGAGCAGTTCTTC. Encoded protein: CASRRAARVNEQFF.

In this sample, this clone turned up a few times. The V and J genes are TRBV7-9 and TRBJ2-6, with D hard to call. CDR1 is SEHNR and CDR2 is FQNEAQ in the germline V gene (reference sequence). The CDR3 is 14 amino acids. Deletions cut 5 bases from V and 4 bases from J, with 9 bases between. The CDR3 sequence is CASSLPLGANVLTF. The DNA of the CDR3 is TGTGCCAGCAGCCTCCCGCTGGGGGCCAACGTCCTGACTTTC.

The DNA for the CDR3 is TGTGCCAGCAGCTTAGGGTCTACCTCTTGGGAGCAGTACTTC. Amino acids: CASSLGSTSWEQYF. J is TRBJ2-7 and V is TRBV7-2; D not resolved. Germline CDR1 is SGHTA and CDR2 is FQGNSA. The V gene lost 1 base and the J gene lost 7 bases, with 14 bases spanning the gap. CDR3 size: 14 residues.